The 10 T cell receptor beta chains below come from one sample, sequenced in a study of control samples from healthy donors and cancer patients. Profiled with immunoSEQ multiplex PCR; TCRdb holds only in-frame clones, not every one. This sample yields 90,000 to 100,000 clones, of which 75% to 85% are seen a single time; about 10% belongs to the top ten. The source material was blood. Receptor source: a woman aged 25 to 39 in good health.

This chain connects TRBV9 to TRBJ1-3; D is ambiguous. This CDR3 has 15 residues. The germline V gene has CDR1 SGDLS and CDR2 YYNGEE. Trimming took 3 bases from V and 2 from J, leaving 12 bases between them. The CDR3 bases are TGTGCCAGCAGCGAAGACATTCACACTGGAAACACCATATATTTT. Its translation is CASSEDIHTGNTIYF.

The J gene is TRBJ2-7, the V gene TRBV5-8; D not certain. Between the trimmed V and J ends, which lost 4 bases and 8 bases, there was a span of 13 bases. Germline-derived CDR1 and CDR2 are SGHTS and YDEGEE. The CDR3 spans 12 residues. The CDR3 region is CASSPRIRQQYF. The DNA for the CDR3 is TGTGCCAGCAGCCCCCGTATTCGGCAGCAGTACTTC.

The chain carries TRBV3-1 (or the pseudogene TRBV3-2) and TRBJ2-3, with 9 bases matching TRBD2. The CDR3 is 16 amino acids. Germline loops: CDR1 LGHDT, CDR2 YNNKEL (reference sequence). V trimming: 4 bases; J trimming: 6 bases; junction bases outside the gene matches: 11. The CDR3 DNA sequence: TGTGCCAGCAGCCCTCTTTGGGGACTAGCTATGGATACGCAGTATTTT. This translates into CASSPLWGLAMDTQYF.

The chain employs TRBV24-1 and TRBJ1-5; 7 bases are a match to TRBD1. This CDR3 spans 16 amino acids. With 7 bases clipped from V and 0 bases from J, the junction kept 8 bases outside the gene matches. Germline V lookup: CDR1 KGHDR, CDR2 SFDVKD. Here the CDR3 reads CATRWDRSYSNQPQHF. In nucleotides, the CDR3 is TGTGCCACCAGGTGGGACAGATCTTATAGCAATCAGCCCCAGCATTTT.

This clone occurred a few times. This chain uses TRBV19 with TRBJ1-1; maybe TRBD1 (6 bases). The V end was cut by 4 bases, the J end by 5 bases, with 14 bases between. This CDR3 region has 14 residues. Germline V CDR1 and CDR2: LNHDA, SQIVND (reference sequence). DNA of the CDR3: TGTGCCAGTAGTAATGTCTGGGGGCGGACTGAAGCTTTCTTT. It translates to CASSNVWGRTEAFF.

The genes are TRBV6-2 or TRBV6-3 and TRBJ1-1; TRBD1 is a possible D gene (6 bases). Trimming stripped 2 bases from V and 5 bases from J, with 9 bases between. The CDR3 runs 13 residues. Germline V lookup: CDR1 MNHEY, CDR2 SVGEGT. Here the CDR3 DNA reads TGTGCCAGCAGTTACGGGAGGGGGACTGAAGCTTTCTTT. Encoded protein: CASSYGRGTEAFF.

This clone has a single count. Other nucleotide sequences in the sample specify the same CDR3. The V gene is TRBV5-1, the J gene TRBJ2-5, with TRBD2 matching over 8 bases. The CDR3 is 13 residues long. Trimming took 0 bases from V and 5 from J; bases not matched to a gene: 0. Germline CDR1 SGHRS, CDR2 YFSETQ. The CDR3 region is CASSLAGGETQYF. The CDR3, as DNA: TGCGCCAGCAGCTTGGCGGGGGGGGAGACCCAGTACTTC.

The chain is built from TRBV6-5 and TRBJ1-2; TRBD1 matches 11 bases. Per germline, CDR1 MNHEY and CDR2 SVGAGI. CDR3 length equals 15 residues. J gave up 4 bases and V 7 bases, and 8 bases lay outside the gene matches. The CDR3 sequence: CASKQGTGGSYGYTF. DNA for the CDR3: TGTGCCAGCAAACAAGGGACAGGGGGATCCTATGGCTACACCTTC.

The V call is TRBV2, the J call TRBJ1-6, with TRBD1 as a possible D gene (5 bases). CDR3 length: 12 residues. Germline V gene lookup returns CDR1 SNHLY and CDR2 FYNNEI. V dropped 3 bases and J dropped 12 bases, with 9 bases sitting between them. CDR3 residues: CASSDPGLPLHF. CDR3 coding DNA: TGTGCCAGCAGTGACCCAGGGCTACCCCTCCACTTT. The full variable domain, in which reference TRBV2 and TRBJ1-6 provide the parts outside the CDR3, is EPEVTQTPSHQVTQMGQEVILRCVPISNHLYFYWYRQILGQKVEFLVSFYNNEISEKSEIFDDQFSVERPDGSNFTLKIRSTKLEDSAMYFCASSDPGLPLHFGNGTRLTVT.

The chain employs TRBV3-1 (or the pseudogene TRBV3-2) and TRBJ1-6, with D uncertain. From germline, CDR1 is LGHDT and CDR2 YNNKEL (reference sequence). This CDR3 contains 14 residues. Trimming pared 2 bases from V and 10 bases from J, leaving 12 bases between. CDR3 coding DNA: TGTGCCAGCAGCCAAACACTGTTCGGCTCACCCCTCCACTTT. Its translation: CASSQTLFGSPLHF.